The source of this T cell receptor (beta chain) is a study of post-analysis software for immune sequencing data. V was shortened by 0 bases and J by 6 bases, with 16 bases between the two germline ends. The CDR3 is 16 residues long. Findings of the study overall: Among five TRBV segments more frequent in patients than controls were TRBV5-6, TRBV5-1 and TRBV20-1. Strong co-clustering by F measure was evident for samples that had been prepared in the same batch. A significant reduction in normalized Chao1 diversity was observed in multiple sclerosis patients versus controls.

Worth noting for this clonotype: What it recognizes is unknown.

Included in the TCR beta cDNA libraries were unique molecular identifiers. From approximately 1 to 10 million T cells, 400,000 to 600,000 cDNA molecules were obtained. TCRdb reanalysed the PCR reads using MiXCR and keeps one entry per CDR3 protein. Of over 150,000 distinct CDR3 sequences listed, about 30% were seen once; the top ten hold over 1.2%. The TCR originated in a girl aged 10-17 years with multiple sclerosis. Sequenced: blood. The chain couples TRBV12-3 or TRBV12-4 to TRBJ2-3, with TRBD2 as a possible D gene (6 bases). In DNA form, the CDR3 reads TGTGCCAGCAGTTTAGCGCTAGCGAGGATCCCCGATACGCAGTATTTT. Translating gives CASSLALARIPDTQYF.